A selection of T cell receptor beta chains follows, all from one sample in a study of blood T cell repertoires in COVID-19. This table comes from immunoSEQ multiplex PCR, and its TCRdb copy is limited to in-frame clones, with some not included. The table has roughly 300,000 clones, 85% seen once. The specimen sequenced was PBMCs or T cells enriched from blood (not recorded which). These receptors were taken from a woman aged 45-65 years who had recovered from COVID-19. CDR3s include the opening cysteine and the closing phenylalanine or tryptophan. Fields, in order: D gene, clone size, J gene, V gene, CDR3 protein, CDR3 DNA. The D gene is left open where the match is weak. Rows give clone size only sometimes, using once, few, many, or a class for an expanded clone.

d_gene: -; abundance: -; j_gene: TRBJ2-2; v_gene: TRBV2; CDR3aa: CASTGGTGMNTGELFF; CDR3nt: TGTGCCAGCACGGGGGGGACAGGGATGAACACCGGGGAGCTGTTTTTT
d_gene: -; abundance: -; j_gene: TRBJ1-2; v_gene: TRBV6-5; CDR3aa: CASMVQGLYGYTF; CDR3nt: TGTGCCAGCATGGTCCAGGGCCTCTATGGCTACACCTTC
d_gene: TRBD1; abundance: -; j_gene: TRBJ1-1; v_gene: TRBV19; CDR3aa: CASSIGTGGTEAFF; CDR3nt: TGTGCCAGTAGTATAGGGACAGGGGGCACTGAAGCTTTCTTT
d_gene: -; abundance: -; j_gene: TRBJ1-1; v_gene: TRBV7-2; CDR3aa: CASSRTVLARTEAFF; CDR3nt: TGTGCCAGCAGCCGGACAGTTCTGGCTAGGACTGAAGCTTTCTTT
d_gene: -; abundance: -; j_gene: TRBJ2-7; v_gene: TRBV30; CDR3aa: CAGGRQGMGEQYF; CDR3nt: TGTGCGGGAGGGAGACAGGGGATGGGAGAGCAGTACTTC
d_gene: -; abundance: -; j_gene: TRBJ1-1; v_gene: TRBV5-4; CDR3aa: CASSLALRNTEAFF; CDR3nt: TGTGCCAGCAGCTTGGCCCTCAGGAACACTGAAGCTTTCTTT
d_gene: -; abundance: -; j_gene: TRBJ2-2; v_gene: TRBV13; CDR3aa: CASSVRGGELFF; CDR3nt: TGTGCCAGCAGCGTGAGAGGCGGGGAGCTGTTTTTT
d_gene: TRBD1; abundance: -; j_gene: TRBJ1-1; v_gene: TRBV5-6; CDR3aa: CASSWDRMNTEAFF; CDR3nt: TGTGCCAGCAGCTGGGACAGGATGAACACTGAAGCTTTCTTT
d_gene: TRBD1; abundance: -; j_gene: TRBJ1-6; v_gene: TRBV30; CDR3aa: CAWSQGQRGSPLHF; CDR3nt: TGTGCCTGGAGTCAGGGACAGAGGGGATCACCCCTCCACTTT
d_gene: -; abundance: -; j_gene: TRBJ2-6; v_gene: TRBV4-1; CDR3aa: CASRNLWGQSSGANVLTF; CDR3nt: TGCGCCAGCAGAAATCTCTGGGGGCAAAGCTCTGGGGCCAACGTCCTGACTTTC
d_gene: -; abundance: once; j_gene: TRBJ1-1; v_gene: TRBV29-1; CDR3aa: CSAMNTEAFF; CDR3nt: TGCAGCGCTATGAACACTGAAGCTTTCTTT
d_gene: -; abundance: -; j_gene: TRBJ2-2; v_gene: TRBV27; CDR3aa: CASSLEGFGELFF; CDR3nt: TGTGCCAGCAGTTTGGAGGGGTTTGGGGAGCTGTTTTTT
d_gene: -; abundance: -; j_gene: TRBJ2-7; v_gene: TRBV5-1; CDR3aa: CASRESPTLYEQYF; CDR3nt: TGCGCCAGCCGGGAGTCCCCTACCCTCTACGAGCAGTACTTC
d_gene: TRBD1; abundance: -; j_gene: TRBJ2-2; v_gene: TRBV6-2/TRBV6-3; CDR3aa: CASSYHRGTGELFF; CDR3nt: TGTGCCAGCAGTTACCACAGGGGGACCGGGGAGCTGTTTTTT
d_gene: TRBD1; abundance: -; j_gene: TRBJ2-2; v_gene: TRBV15; CDR3aa: CATSRVWTGAGELFF; CDR3nt: TGTGCCACCAGCAGAGTGTGGACAGGGGCCGGGGAGCTGTTTTTT
d_gene: -; abundance: -; j_gene: TRBJ1-4; v_gene: TRBV2; CDR3aa: CASRRTDRNNEKLFF; CDR3nt: TGTGCCAGCAGAAGGACAGACCGGAATAATGAAAAACTGTTTTTT
d_gene: -; abundance: once; j_gene: TRBJ2-7; v_gene: TRBV29-1; CDR3aa: CSVEGSSYEQYF; CDR3nt: TGCAGCGTTGAGGGCAGCTCCTACGAGCAGTACTTC
d_gene: TRBD1; abundance: -; j_gene: TRBJ2-7; v_gene: TRBV5-1; CDR3aa: CASSPRTGAHEQYF; CDR3nt: TGCGCCAGCAGCCCAAGGACAGGGGCCCACGAGCAGTACTTC
d_gene: -; abundance: -; j_gene: TRBJ1-1; v_gene: TRBV3-1/TRBV3-2; CDR3aa: CASSHTAGSRDTEAFF; CDR3nt: TGTGCCAGCAGTCACACCGCGGGCAGCCGAGACACTGAAGCTTTCTTT
d_gene: TRBD1; abundance: -; j_gene: TRBJ1-4; v_gene: TRBV5-4; CDR3aa: CASSLGQGVNEKLFF; CDR3nt: TGTGCCAGCAGCTTGGGTCAGGGGGTGAATGAAAAACTGTTTTTT
d_gene: TRBD2; abundance: -; j_gene: TRBJ2-5; v_gene: TRBV4-1; CDR3aa: CASSLRTSGSPETQYF; CDR3nt: TGCGCCAGCAGTCTTCGGACTAGCGGGTCCCCAGAGACCCAGTACTTC
d_gene: -; abundance: -; j_gene: TRBJ1-1; v_gene: TRBV24-1; CDR3aa: CATDAGRNTEAFF; CDR3nt: TGTGCCACCGATGCGGGTAGGAACACTGAAGCTTTCTTT
d_gene: -; abundance: -; j_gene: TRBJ1-1; v_gene: TRBV18; CDR3aa: CASSPSGYTEAFF; CDR3nt: TGTGCCAGCTCACCATCGGGGTACACTGAAGCTTTCTTT